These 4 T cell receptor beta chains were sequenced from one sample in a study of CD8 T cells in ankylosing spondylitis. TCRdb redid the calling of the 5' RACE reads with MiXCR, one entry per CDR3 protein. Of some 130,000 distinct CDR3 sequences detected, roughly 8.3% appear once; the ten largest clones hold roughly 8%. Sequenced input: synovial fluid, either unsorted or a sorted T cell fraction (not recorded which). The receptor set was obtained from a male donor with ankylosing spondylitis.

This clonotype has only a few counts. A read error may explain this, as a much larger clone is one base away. The CDR3 region is CDSSSPAGSPDSPLHF. The CDR3 region has the DNA TGTGACAGCAGTTCCCCGGCAGGGAGCCCTGATTCACCCCTCCACTTT. The rearrangement uses TRBV28 and TRBJ1-6; D perhaps matches TRBD1 (5 bases). The CDR3 contains 16 residues. Looked up from germline, CDR1 is MDHEN and CDR2 is SYDVKM.

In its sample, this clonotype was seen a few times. CDR3 in DNA: TGTGCCAGCAGTGGACAGGTGGAGACCCAGTACTTC. It is translated as CASSGQVETQYF. V gene TRBV28 combines with J gene TRBJ2-5, with TRBD1 identical over 7 bases. Germline V gene lookup returns CDR1 MDHEN and CDR2 SYDVKM. Losses at the gene ends were 5 bases for V and 5 bases for J; bases not matched to a gene: 2. The length of the CDR3 is 12 residues.

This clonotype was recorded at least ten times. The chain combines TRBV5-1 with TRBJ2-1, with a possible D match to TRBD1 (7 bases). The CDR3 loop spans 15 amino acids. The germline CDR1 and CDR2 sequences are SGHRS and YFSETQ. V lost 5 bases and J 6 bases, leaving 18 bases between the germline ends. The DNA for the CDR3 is TGCGCCAGCAGTCGGATAGTTCAGGGGGGCAATGAGCAGTTCTTC. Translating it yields CASSRIVQGGNEQFF.

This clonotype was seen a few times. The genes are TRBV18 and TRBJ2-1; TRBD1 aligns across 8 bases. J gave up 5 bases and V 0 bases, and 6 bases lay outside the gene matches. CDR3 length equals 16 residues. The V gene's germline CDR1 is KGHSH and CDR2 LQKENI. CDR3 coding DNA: TGTGCCAGCTCACCACCAACAGGGGGGAAAGACAATGAGCAGTTCTTC. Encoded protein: CASSPPTGGKDNEQFF.